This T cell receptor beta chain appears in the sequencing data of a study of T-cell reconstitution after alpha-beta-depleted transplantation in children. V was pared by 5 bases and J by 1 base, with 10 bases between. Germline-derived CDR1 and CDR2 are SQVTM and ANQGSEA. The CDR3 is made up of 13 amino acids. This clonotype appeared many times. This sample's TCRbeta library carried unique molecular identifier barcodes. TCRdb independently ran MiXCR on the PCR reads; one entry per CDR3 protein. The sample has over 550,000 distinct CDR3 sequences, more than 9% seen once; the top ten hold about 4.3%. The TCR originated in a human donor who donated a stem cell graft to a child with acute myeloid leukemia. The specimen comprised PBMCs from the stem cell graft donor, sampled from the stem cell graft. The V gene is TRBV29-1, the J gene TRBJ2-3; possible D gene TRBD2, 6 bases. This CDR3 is CSVLGGGTDTQYF. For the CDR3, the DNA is TGCAGCGTTCTCGGAGGGGGCACAGATACGCAGTATTTT.